Below, 28 T cell receptor beta chains from the same sample are listed, as sequenced in a study of monozygotic twins with inflammatory bowel disease. Each CDR3 protein gets one entry in TCRdb, which reprocessed the 5' RACE reads and gives no DNA. This table holds around 410,000 distinct CDR3 sequences. Source material: blood. These receptors all stem from a human donor with ulcerative colitis or Crohn's disease, or a healthy co-twin of an affected twin (not recorded which).

The chain has TRBV7-2 and TRBJ2-2; lacking DNA, the TRBD2 call made by TCRdb goes unchecked. Germline V gene data show CDR1 as SGHTA and CDR2 as FQGNSA. The CDR3 is 17 amino acids. This chain's CDR3 is CASSLAGREANTGELFF.

This rearrangement joins TRBV20-1 to TRBJ1-2. The CDR3 extends over 11 amino acids. The germline V gene has CDR1 DFQATT and CDR2 SNEGSKA (reference sequence). The CDR3 loop is CSAREGYGYTF.

The V and J genes are TRBV4-1 and TRBJ1-1; with no DNA, the TCRdb D assignment of TRBD1 cannot be verified. Per germline, CDR1 MGHRA and CDR2 YSYEKL. This CDR3 is 14 amino acids long. The CDR3 here is CASSQDGDPRGAFF.

The J gene is TRBJ2-7, the V gene TRBV27; the D gene TCRdb calls, TRBD1, cannot be checked with no DNA. CDR1 MNHEY and CDR2 SMNVEV come from the germline V gene (reference sequence). The CDR3 covers 14 residues. The CDR3 sequence is CASSPGTGIHEQYF.

The chain employs TRBV9 and TRBJ2-4; the TRBD1 assignment by TCRdb is unverifiable without DNA. The CDR3 consists of 13 residues. CDR1 and CDR2 from the germline V gene are SGDLS and YYNGEE. The CDR3 region is CASSAVQGSIQYF.

The chain links TRBV19 to TRBJ1-2. Germline CDR1 reads LNHDA; CDR2 reads SQIVND (reference sequence). The CDR3 runs to 11 residues. The CDR3 is CASSGSYGYTF.

This chain uses TRBV10-3 with TRBJ2-1; the D call from TCRdb, TRBD2, cannot be confirmed without DNA. CDR3 length: 15 amino acids. The germline CDR1 and CDR2 sequences are ENHRY and SYGVKD. CDR3 region: CAISPTSGGLNEQFF.

The rearrangement links TRBV15 to TRBJ1-4. CDR3 length: 16 residues. Germline-derived CDR1 and CDR2 are LNHNV and YYDKDF (reference sequence). CDR3: CATSSSPQESGEKLFF.

This sequence joins TRBV27 and TRBJ2-7; there is no DNA to check the TCRdb D call of TRBD2. Germline CDR1 MNHEY, CDR2 SMNVEV (reference sequence). CDR3 length equals 13 residues. CDR3 sequence reads: CASSHEGSYEQYF.

This chain connects TRBV20-1 to TRBJ2-7; TCRdb gives TRBD2 as the D gene, but with no DNA this cannot be confirmed. This CDR3 spans 15 amino acids. In germline, CDR1 is DFQATT, CDR2 SNEGSKA (reference sequence). The CDR3 protein is CSARALTSGDYEQYF.

The chain couples TRBV12-3 or TRBV12-4 to TRBJ2-2. This CDR3 is 12 amino acids long. The CDR3 here is CASSHYTGELFF.

The chain has TRBV4-1 and TRBJ2-7; TCRdb's D gene call, TRBD2, goes unchecked for lack of DNA. Per the germline V gene, CDR1 is MGHRA and CDR2 is YSYEKL. This CDR3 is built from 17 residues. CDR3 protein: CASSHSLGLAGEYEQYF.

This chain connects TRBV5-5 to TRBJ2-3; TCRdb outputs TRBD2, but without DNA this stays unchecked. Germline values: CDR1 SGHKS, CDR2 YYEKEE (reference sequence). The CDR3 sequence is 17 residues long. The CDR3 loop reads CASSLVRVGLSTDTQYF.

The chain carries TRBV4-3 and TRBJ2-2; TCRdb's D call, TRBD1, is unchecked because there is no DNA. The CDR3 is 16 amino acids. CDR1 is LGHNA and CDR2 is YSLEER in the germline V gene. The CDR3 spells CASSQGTGGFGGELFF.

V usage is TRBV7-6 and J usage is TRBJ2-5. The V gene's germline CDR1 is SGHVS and CDR2 FNYEAQ. CDR3 size: 13 residues. CDR3 in amino acids: CASSLSRQETQYF.

Here the CDR3 reads CSVNIPGNTEAFF. This sequence joins TRBV20-1 and TRBJ1-1; the TCRdb D gene call, TRBD1, has no DNA to confirm it. The CDR3 runs to 13 residues. CDR1 and CDR2 (germline): DFQATT, SNEGSKA (reference sequence).

The chain carries TRBV29-1 and TRBJ1-2. Germline V lookup: CDR1 SQVTM, CDR2 ANQGSEA. The CDR3 is 12 amino acids. The CDR3 is CSALSANYGYTF. The full variable domain, its missing parts supplied by reference TRBV29-1 and TRBJ1-2, is SAVISQKPSRDICQRGTSLTIQCQVDSQVTMMFWYRQQPGQSLTLIATANQGSEATYESGFVIDKFPISRPNLTFSTLTVSNMSPEDSSIYLCSALSANYGYTFGSGTRLTVV.

The chain is built from TRBV6-5 and TRBJ2-1; TCRdb's assignment of TRBD1 cannot be checked, as there is no DNA. Germline CDR1 is MNHEY and CDR2 is SVGAGI. This CDR3 comprises 15 residues. The CDR3 spells CASSSPRGVSNEQFF.

The gene calls are TRBV12-3 or TRBV12-4 and TRBJ1-6. This CDR3 region has 14 residues. CDR3 protein: CASSLRFENSPLHF.

The V gene is TRBV6-5, the J gene TRBJ2-7; there is no DNA to check the TCRdb D call of TRBD2. Germline V CDR1 and CDR2: MNHEY, SVGAGI. The CDR3 is 14 residues long. The chain's CDR3 is CASSYFRAGYEQYF.

This rearrangement joins TRBV2 to TRBJ2-4; without DNA, the TCRdb call of TRBD1 cannot be checked. CDR1 is SNHLY, CDR2 FYNNEI, per germline. The CDR3 contains 18 residues. The chain's CDR3 is CASSVRDRGRVAKNIQYF.

The chain links TRBV5-1 to TRBJ2-3. The CDR3 contains 16 residues. The germline V gene encodes CDR1 SGHRS and CDR2 YFSETQ. Here the CDR3 reads CASRVQVTQSTDTQYF.

This chain connects TRBV29-1 to TRBJ1-1; the D gene TCRdb calls, TRBD1, cannot be checked with no DNA. The CDR3 totals 16 residues. Germline V lookup: CDR1 SQVTM, CDR2 ANQGSEA. The CDR3 reads CSVDPRTGRKNTEAFF.

The chain joins TRBV4-1 to TRBJ2-7; absent DNA, TCRdb's TRBD1 call cannot be checked. The germline V gene encodes CDR1 MGHRA and CDR2 YSYEKL. The CDR3 totals 17 residues. The CDR3 region is CASSQEGQARWHYEQYF.

The V and J genes are TRBV20-1 and TRBJ2-1; TCRdb returns TRBD1, unconfirmable since there is no DNA. The CDR3 is made up of 12 amino acids. Looked up from germline, CDR1 is DFQATT and CDR2 is SNEGSKA (reference sequence). CDR3 region: CSPRTGVNEQFF.

The rearrangement joins TRBV29-1 to TRBJ2-5; the D call of TRBD2 rests on TCRdb alone, since no DNA is present to check it. Germline V CDR1 and CDR2: SQVTM, ANQGSEA. The CDR3 contains 15 residues. CDR3: CSVGVVGGAQETQYF. The variable domain in full, completed from reference TRBV29-1 and TRBJ2-5, reads SAVISQKPSRDICQRGTSLTIQCQVDSQVTMMFWYRQQPGQSLTLIATANQGSEATYESGFVIDKFPISRPNLTFSTLTVSNMSPEDSSIYLCSVGVVGGAQETQYFGPGTRLLVL.

The rearrangement uses TRBV7-2 and TRBJ2-3; lacking DNA, the TRBD2 call made by TCRdb goes unchecked. CDR1 SGHTA and CDR2 FQGNSA come from the germline V gene. This CDR3 contains 15 residues. This CDR3 reads CASTPFGAPTDTQYF.

CDR3 sequence reads: CAISESTGRLSGANVLTF. The chain recombines TRBV10-3 with TRBJ2-6; without DNA, the TCRdb call of TRBD1 cannot be checked. Germline CDR1 ENHRY, CDR2 SYGVKD. CDR3 length: 18 amino acids.